One sample yielded the 16 T cell receptor beta chains listed below, sequenced in a study of blood T cells in healthy people across ages. The use of a sample-barcoded 5' primer and a J-beta primer mix characterized a second PCR of roughly 6 to 11 cycles. MiXCR, applied by TCRdb to the 5' RACE reads, yields one record per CDR3 protein. The sample lists some 1 million distinct CDR3 sequences, 40% to 50% occurring once. The specimen was blood. The origin of the receptors is a woman between 55 and 75 years old in good health.

This clonotype appeared a few times. The rearrangement joins TRBV12-3 or TRBV12-4 to TRBJ1-6; D ambiguous. Trimming took off 1 base at V and 0 bases at J, with 13 bases between the two ends. This CDR3 is 18 amino acids long. The DNA for the CDR3 is TGTGCCAGCAGTTTAGTTGGCACCCCGAGCTCCTATAATTCACCCCTCCACTTT. Translated: CASSLVGTPSSYNSPLHF.

This clonotype was found many times. The chain recombines TRBV24-1 with TRBJ2-7; 10 bases align to TRBD2. With 3 bases clipped from V and 3 bases from J, the junction kept 1 base outside the gene matches. The CDR3 spans 14 residues. The germline gives CDR1 KGHDR, CDR2 SFDVKD. CDR3 residues: CATSDVAGGYEQYF. CDR3 bases: TGTGCCACCAGTGATGTAGCGGGGGGCTACGAGCAGTACTTC.

This clonotype was seen many times. V is TRBV3-1 and J is TRBJ2-1, with D possibly matching TRBD1 (5 bases). The CDR3 extends over 12 amino acids. Germline lookup yields CDR1 LGHDT and CDR2 YNNKEL (reference sequence). Trimming stripped 3 bases from V and 10 bases from J, with 10 bases between. The CDR3: CASSHPRTEQFF. CDR3 DNA sequence: TGTGCCAGCAGCCATCCGAGGACAGAGCAGTTCTTC.

Remarks on this clonotype: This could be a read error, since a much larger clone is one nucleotide away. This chain links TRBV28 with TRBJ2-3, with 10 bases that match TRBD1. Germline V gene data show CDR1 as MDHEN and CDR2 as SYDVKM. This CDR3 is 21 amino acids long. The CDR3 sequence is CASSPTHMWDRGEGSTGTQYF. In DNA, the CDR3 is TGTGCCAGCAGCCCCACCCACATGTGGGACAGGGGCGAGGGAAGCACAGGTACGCAGTATTTT.

The rearrangement joins TRBV2 to TRBJ1-4; no clear D gene. This CDR3 has 14 amino acids. Germline values: CDR1 SNHLY, CDR2 FYNNEI. V lost 7 bases, J lost 3 bases, and 12 bases lay in between. CDR3 loop: CASKKGDANEKLFF. CDR3 in DNA: TGTGCCAGCAAGAAAGGTGATGCTAATGAAAAACTGTTTTTT.

The table lists this clonotype with a count of one. The CDR3 is CASSLDLGTSNFEQFF. In DNA form, the CDR3 reads TGCGCCAGCAGCTTGGACCTCGGGACTAGCAACTTTGAGCAGTTCTTC. The V and J genes are TRBV5-1 and TRBJ2-1; 9 bases are shared with TRBD2. CDR1 SGHRS and CDR2 YFSETQ come from the germline V gene. V dropped 0 bases and J dropped 9; count of bases not matched to a gene: 10. The CDR3 length is 16 residues.

The chain combines TRBV24-1 with TRBJ2-1, with D possibly being TRBD2 (5 bases). The V gene's germline CDR1 is KGHDR and CDR2 SFDVKD. The V end lost 9 bases, the J end lost 9 bases, and 11 bases lay between the germline ends. This CDR3 contains 11 residues. CDR3 protein: CATASGGEQFF. The CDR3 region has the DNA TGTGCCACCGCCTCAGGAGGTGAGCAGTTCTTC.

The rearrangement uses TRBV2 and TRBJ2-7; D unclear. The end of the DNA fits TRBJ2-5 better, so the J call may be wrong. Germline assignment: CDR1 SNHLY and CDR2 FYNNEI. This CDR3 comprises 13 residues. CDR3 region: CASTRRPQETQYF. CDR3 nucleotides: TGTGCCAGCACTCGAAGGCCTCAAGAGACCCAGTACTTC.

The chain uses TRBV6-2 or TRBV6-3 and TRBJ2-7; TRBD2 matches at 11 bases. This CDR3 is built from 14 residues. Germline loops: CDR1 MNHEY, CDR2 SVGEGT. J was trimmed by 6 bases and V by 7 bases; bases with no gene match: 8. The CDR3 DNA reads TGTGCCAGCACTCTACTAGCGGGAGACGGCGAGCAGTACTTC. Translation gives CASTLLAGDGEQYF.

This clonotype was counted ten times or more. The CDR3 spells CASRQDSYEQYF. CDR3 in DNA: TGTGCCAGCAGACAAGACAGCTACGAGCAGTACTTC. The chain has TRBV7-9 and TRBJ2-7; a weak D match, TRBD1 (5 bases). The CDR3 is made up of 12 amino acids. Germline V gene sequence: CDR1 SEHNR, CDR2 FQNEAQ (reference sequence). V lost 6 bases, J lost 3 bases, and 9 bases lay in between.

This chain joins TRBV9 and TRBJ2-3; D is unclear. The CDR3 extends over 15 amino acids. CDR1 SGDLS and CDR2 YYNGEE come from the germline V gene. Trimming took off 1 base at V and 0 bases at J, with 9 bases between the two ends. DNA of the CDR3: TGTGCCAGCAGCGTACAGGAAGTAAGCACAGATACGCAGTATTTT. Protein product: CASSVQEVSTDTQYF.

This clonotype has a count of ten or more. The rearrangement joins TRBV29-1 to TRBJ2-6; perhaps TRBD1 as D (6 bases). Trimming removed 7 bases at V and 0 bases at J, with 16 bases between. This CDR3 is built from 16 residues. Germline V gene data show CDR1 as SQVTM and CDR2 as ANQGSEA. CDR3 region: CSAVYGTPSGANVLTF. CDR3 in DNA: TGCAGCGCCGTATACGGGACACCCTCTGGGGCCAACGTCCTGACTTTC.

V usage is TRBV10-3 and J usage is TRBJ2-7; D perhaps matches TRBD2 (6 bases). With 1 base removed from V and 5 bases from J, the gap between germline ends came to 18 bases. The CDR3 runs 16 residues. Germline V gene data show CDR1 as ENHRY and CDR2 as SYGVKD. CDR3 sequence: CAISEFTGEGMNEQYF. The DNA for the CDR3 is TGTGCCATCAGTGAGTTTACGGGAGAGGGCATGAACGAGCAGTACTTC.

The table lists this clonotype with a few counts. The chain carries TRBV6-5 and TRBJ2-3; D not resolved. Per germline, CDR1 MNHEY and CDR2 SVGAGI. The CDR3 is 12 residues long. Trimming left V 7 bases short and J 3 bases short, with 8 bases between. This chain's CDR3 is CASMSLTDTQYF. CDR3 nucleotides: TGTGCCAGCATGAGTTTGACAGATACGCAGTATTTT.

This clonotype was counted only a few times. The chain couples TRBV10-3 to TRBJ2-3, with TRBD2 matching over 8 bases. The V and J ends lost 7 bases and 3 bases, in that order; junction bases with no gene match: 9. This CDR3 comprises 15 residues. Per the germline V gene, CDR1 is ENHRY and CDR2 is SYGVKD. The CDR3 reads CAITKRENGTDTQYF. The CDR3, as DNA: TGTGCCATCACTAAGCGGGAGAACGGGACAGATACGCAGTATTTT.

This clonotype has a handful of counts. CDR3 coding DNA: TGCAGCGCGCTGGGGGTTAGCGGGAGGGCCTTAAATGAGCAGTTCTTC. It translates to CSALGVSGRALNEQFF. This rearrangement joins TRBV29-1 to TRBJ2-1; TRBD2 agrees at 11 bases. The germline V gene encodes CDR1 SQVTM and CDR2 ANQGSEA. This CDR3 contains 16 residues. The V segment lost 7 bases and the J segment 7 bases; nucleotides outside the gene matches: 15.